These 25 T cell receptor beta chains came from one sample sequenced in a study of circulating CD8 cells and anti-PD-1 response in melanoma. Four subsets defined by PD-1 and/or TIGIT were sorted from live CD3+CD8+TCRalphabeta+ cells. TCR libraries were prepared from approximately 15 ng of total RNA with the QIAseq Immune Repertoire TCR panel. MiXCR, applied by TCRdb to the reads, yields one record per CDR3 protein. The data contain about 510 distinct CDR3 sequences, 6.5% to 7.5% of them singletons. Here the sequenced sample was CD8+ T cells from PBMCs, taken at baseline or after one month of anti-PD-1 therapy (not recorded which). Every receptor here comes from a human donor with melanoma.

By sample share, this clonotype is large. The chain joins TRBV5-5 to TRBJ2-1; D is undetermined. Per the germline V gene, CDR1 is SGHKS and CDR2 is YYEKEE (reference sequence). V was shortened by 3 bases and J by 10 bases, with 8 bases between the two germline ends. CDR3 length equals 11 residues. The CDR3 region has the DNA TGTGCCAGCAGCTCTGTGAGGGAGCAGTTCTTC. Translating gives CASSSVREQFF.

This clonotype is categorized as medium-sized (0.01 to 0.1%). The V gene is TRBV10-3, the J gene TRBJ2-5; D may be TRBD1 or TRBD2 (5 bases each). Trimming took 3 bases from V and 6 from J, leaving 14 bases between them. This CDR3 is built from 14 residues. Germline CDR1 and CDR2: ENHRY and SYGVKD. Written as DNA, the CDR3 is TGTGCCATCAGTGAAATGGGGGAATTGAAGACCCAGTACTTC. Translating gives CAISEMGELKTQYF.

This clonotype ranks as large (0.1 to 1%). The chain links TRBV2 to TRBJ2-5, with D possibly TRBD2 on 6 matching bases. V shed 2 bases and J shed 7 bases, with 14 bases lying between them. CDR3 length: 14 residues. Germline V CDR1 and CDR2: SNHLY, FYNNEI. Here the CDR3 DNA reads TGTGCCAGCAGTGAACCTAGCGACGTCCGGACCCAGTACTTC. Amino acid sequence: CASSEPSDVRTQYF.

This clonotype is judged medium-sized. J is TRBJ2-1 and V is TRBV19, with D maybe TRBD2 (6 bases). V lost 6 bases and J 7 bases, leaving 13 bases between the germline ends. Germline V CDR1 and CDR2: LNHDA, SQIVND (reference sequence). This CDR3 region has 13 residues. The CDR3 sequence is CASSWTIPNEQFF. CDR3 DNA sequence: TGTGCCAGTAGCTGGACTATTCCTAATGAGCAGTTCTTC.

By sample fraction, this clonotype is large (0.1 to 1%). As DNA, the CDR3 is TGTGCCAGCAGTGCGCAGGGAGGCTCGAGGGGCTACACCTTC. This translates into CASSAQGGSRGYTF. The rearrangement joins TRBV6-5 to TRBJ1-2, with D tentatively TRBD1 (5 bases). V gave up 5 bases and J gave up 8 bases, with 18 bases separating them. The CDR3 runs to 14 residues. Looked up from germline, CDR1 is MNHEY and CDR2 is SVGAGI.

This clonotype counts as medium-sized (0.01 to 0.1%). The genes are TRBV9 and TRBJ2-5; D possibly uses TRBD1 or TRBD2 (5 bases each). Germline V gene data show CDR1 as SGDLS and CDR2 as YYNGEE. V lost 4 bases to trimming and J lost 4 bases, with 14 bases between them. The CDR3 contains 14 residues. CDR3 amino acids: CASSSRDAPETQYF. The DNA for the CDR3 is TGTGCCAGCAGCTCCCGGGACGCCCCAGAGACCCAGTACTTC.

This clonotype qualifies as large (0.1 to 1%). The chain uses TRBV18 and TRBJ1-5; perhaps TRBD1 as D (5 bases). CDR1 KGHSH and CDR2 LQKENI come from the germline V gene. CDR3 length equals 14 residues. Trimming stripped 2 bases from V and 7 bases from J, with 12 bases between. CDR3 residues: CASSPYPGGQPQHF. The CDR3 region has the DNA TGTGCCAGCTCACCATATCCGGGGGGACAGCCCCAGCATTTT.

This clonotype is judged medium-sized. The V gene is TRBV5-8, the J gene TRBJ1-1; weak D call: TRBD1 (5 bases). Trimming pared 1 base from V and 5 bases from J, leaving 9 bases between. The CDR3 consists of 13 residues. CDR1 and CDR2 (germline): SGHTS, YDEGEE. CDR3 in amino acids: CASSLNGGTEAFF. CDR3 sequence (DNA): TGTGCCAGCAGCTTGAACGGGGGTACTGAAGCTTTCTTT.

The table lists this clonotype with a few counts. Germline is not matched at one junction end, which may reflect a read error. The CDR3, as DNA: TGCGCCGGCAGCCACCACAGGGAGGGTCAAGAGACCCAGTACTTC. Encoded protein: CAGSHHREGQETQYF. The chain uses TRBV4-3 and TRBJ2-5, with TRBD2 as a possible D gene (7 bases). The CDR3 is made up of 15 amino acids. Germline V CDR1 and CDR2: LGHNA, YSLEER.

By sample share, this clonotype is medium-sized. CDR3 amino acids: CASSIVWGGYEQYF. As DNA, the CDR3 is TGTGCCAGTAGTATAGTTTGGGGCGGCTACGAGCAGTACTTC. The J gene is TRBJ2-7, the V gene TRBV19, with a tentative D call TRBD1 (5 bases). This CDR3 has 14 amino acids. CDR1 and CDR2 from the germline V gene are LNHDA and SQIVND (reference sequence). The ends were cut back, 1 base at V and 3 bases at J, with 10 bases in the middle.

By sample share, this clonotype is large (0.1 to 1%). CDR3 coding DNA: TGTGCCAGCAGTGAAACGAGTGCCGCCTACGAGCAGTACTTC. It translates to CASSETSAAYEQYF. The chain has TRBV2 and TRBJ2-7; D not certain. V lost 2 bases and J 2 bases, leaving 10 bases between the germline ends. Germline lookup yields CDR1 SNHLY and CDR2 FYNNEI. The CDR3 contains 14 residues.

By frequency in the sample, this clonotype is medium-sized. This chain connects TRBV13 to TRBJ2-7; D gene unclear. There are 14 residues in the CDR3. CDR1 is PRHDT, CDR2 FYEKMQ, per germline (reference sequence). With 3 bases removed from V and 6 bases from J, the gap between germline ends came to 15 bases. Here the CDR3 DNA reads TGTGCCAGCAGCTTCGGGTTATGGGCCTCCGAGCAGTACTTC. Encoded protein: CASSFGLWASEQYF.

This clonotype ranks as large. The chain joins TRBV13 to TRBJ2-7, with D maybe TRBD1 (5 bases). Germline lookup yields CDR1 PRHDT and CDR2 FYEKMQ (reference sequence). Deletions cut 5 bases from V and 2 bases from J, with 13 bases between. The CDR3 consists of 14 residues. CDR3 nucleotide sequence: TGTGCCAGCAGCCTATGGGGCCAGCCCTACGAGCAGTACTTC. Its protein product is CASSLWGQPYEQYF.

Judged by abundance, this clonotype is medium-sized. The rearrangement links TRBV4-3 to TRBJ2-7, with TRBD1 identical over 8 bases. The CDR3 is 15 residues long. Losses at the gene ends were 1 base for V and 0 bases for J; bases not matched to a gene: 2. The germline gives CDR1 LGHNA, CDR2 YSLEER. The CDR3 DNA reads as TGCGCCAGCAGCCAAGGGGGACAGGCCTCCTACGAGCAGTACTTC. It is translated as CASSQGGQASYEQYF.

This clonotype is large (0.1 to 1%) in the sample. The genes are TRBV7-8 and TRBJ2-7; D is unresolved. This CDR3 is built from 15 residues. Trimming shortened V by 5 bases and J by 0 bases, and 14 bases separated the two germline ends. Germline V gene data show CDR1 as SGHVS and CDR2 as FQNEAQ. CDR3 in amino acids: CASSPMLGSSYEQYF. Here the CDR3 DNA reads TGTGCCAGCAGCCCCATGTTGGGAAGCTCCTACGAGCAGTACTTC.

This clonotype was seen only a few times. Given a much more abundant clone one base away, this may be a read error. In this CDR3 the conserved last residue, phenylalanine or tryptophan, is missing, so a read error is likely. The V and J genes are TRBV2 and TRBJ2-7, with D possibly TRBD2 on 6 matching bases. The CDR3 is 12 amino acids. Germline V CDR1 and CDR2: SNHLY, FYNNEI. Trimming took off 7 bases at V and 4 bases at J, with 11 bases between the two ends. The CDR3 spells CASIGGAYEQYS. CDR3 nucleotides: TGTGCCAGCATCGGGGGAGCGTACGAGCAGTACTCC.

By share, this clonotype ranks as large (0.1 to 1%). CDR3 residues: CASSQGQSGNTIYF. The CDR3 coding sequence is TGTGCCAGCAGTCAAGGACAGTCTGGAAACACCATATATTTT. V gene TRBV2 combines with J gene TRBJ1-3; D possibly corresponds to TRBD1 (6 bases). The CDR3 length is 14 residues. Trimming cost V 5 bases and J 1 base, with 9 bases left between them. In germline, CDR1 is SNHLY, CDR2 FYNNEI.

There are a few counts of this clonotype. It may be a read error: a sequence one base away is much more abundant. V usage is TRBV28 and J usage is TRBJ2-7, with TRBD1 matching 9 bases. The J segment lost 7 bases and the V segment lost 3 bases, leaving 7 bases of the junction unmatched. The CDR3 spans 14 residues. Germline-derived CDR1 and CDR2 are MDHEN and SYDVKM. The CDR3 sequence is CASSFPGQGMEQYF. The CDR3 DNA follows: TGTGCCAGCAGTTTTCCGGGACAGGGCATGGAGCAGTACTTC.

By proportion, this clonotype is medium-sized. The rearrangement links TRBV19 to TRBJ2-3, with unresolved D. Trimming stripped 4 bases from V and 0 bases from J, with 14 bases between. Germline loops: CDR1 LNHDA, CDR2 SQIVND (reference sequence). The CDR3 contains 16 residues. The chain's CDR3 is CASSNDPISSTDTQYF. In nucleotides, the CDR3 is TGTGCCAGTAGTAACGACCCGATCTCTAGCACAGATACGCAGTATTTT.

By frequency in the sample, this clonotype is large (0.1 to 1%). J is TRBJ1-2 and V is TRBV19, with D uncertain. The CDR3 has 12 amino acids. The V gene's germline CDR1 is LNHDA and CDR2 SQIVND (reference sequence). V lost 9 bases and J lost 8, with 16 bases in between. The CDR3 DNA reads as TGTGCCAGCGGATCAGTCTTATACGGCTACACCTTC. Encoded protein: CASGSVLYGYTF.

In its sample, this clonotype ranks as medium-sized. The chain carries TRBV20-1 and TRBJ2-3; no definite D call. V gave up 6 bases and J gave up 1 base, with 8 bases separating them. CDR1 is DFQATT and CDR2 is SNEGSKA in the germline V gene (reference sequence). This CDR3 comprises 12 residues. CDR3 coding DNA: TGCAGTGCCGCGACTGGCACAGATACGCAGTATTTT. Protein sequence: CSAATGTDTQYF.

This clonotype is classed as large. The chain has TRBV24-1 and TRBJ2-5; 7 bases fit TRBD2. The CDR3 covers 17 residues. CDR1 and CDR2 (germline): KGHDR, SFDVKD. The J segment lost 1 base and the V segment lost 0 bases, leaving 7 bases of the junction unmatched. The CDR3 protein is CATSDLSLAALQETQYF. In nucleotides, the CDR3 is TGTGCCACCAGTGATTTGTCTCTAGCGGCACTCCAAGAGACCCAGTACTTC.

By share, this clonotype ranks as medium-sized. The chain recombines TRBV5-4 with TRBJ2-1; D remains ambiguous. Trimming removed 4 bases from V and 0 bases from J, with 5 bases in between. The CDR3 spans 13 residues. The germline V gene has CDR1 SGHNT and CDR2 YYREEE (reference sequence). The CDR3 region is CASSLDSYNEQFF. The CDR3 region has the DNA TGTGCCAGCAGCCTAGACTCCTACAATGAGCAGTTCTTC.

This clonotype is categorized as large. The gene calls are TRBV6-6 and TRBJ2-2; the match to TRBD2 covers 11 bases. The trim removed 0 bases at V and 5 bases at J, leaving 8 bases unmatched. This CDR3 has 18 amino acids. CDR1 is MNHNY and CDR2 is SVGAGI in the germline V gene (reference sequence). CDR3 in amino acids: CASSYSLLAGATTGELFF. In nucleotides, the CDR3 is TGTGCCAGCAGTTACTCGCTACTAGCGGGGGCTACAACCGGGGAGCTGTTTTTT.

Comment on this clonotype: The conserved phenylalanine or tryptophan normally closing the CDR3 is absent here, so this likely arose from a read error. The V and J genes are TRBV11-2 and TRBJ2-7; D remains unclear. Trimming took off 2 bases at V and 2 bases at J, with 10 bases between the two ends. The CDR3 spans 14 residues. The V gene's germline CDR1 is SGHAT and CDR2 FQNNGV. The CDR3, as DNA: TGTGCCAGCAGCTTATCAGCTGGAGCCTACGAGCAGTACTCC. Translated: CASSLSAGAYEQYS.